The sequence of this T cell receptor (beta chain) was determined in a study of T-cell reconstitution after alpha-beta-depleted transplantation in children. Broader study findings: Elevated TCRbeta diversity at day 60 was traced, in some patients, to surviving recipient T cells and thymic progenitors. It was reported that alpha-beta T cells came from several hundred expanded graft clones (about two months after transplant). At the one-year point after transplant, T-cell counts and TCRbeta diversity were found to come mostly from T cells that had been newly produced.

Germline-derived CDR1 and CDR2 are SGHAT and FQNNGV. Trimming cost V 5 bases and J 5 bases; bases outside gene matches: 6. This CDR3 spans 14 amino acids. Preparation of the TCRbeta library used unique molecular identifiers. TCRdb analysed the PCR reads with MiXCR anew, one entry per CDR3 protein. The sample has 700,000 to 950,000 distinct CDR3 sequences, 16% seen once; the top ten hold about 4.6%. This clonotype was seen ten or more times. The antigen remains undetermined. The source is a male patient aged 10-17 years who had a stem cell transplant for acute lymphoblastic leukemia, so the T cells may come from the graft donor. This chain uses TRBV11-2 with TRBJ2-1; 7 bases line up with TRBD2. The sequenced sample was PBMCs, mostly from graft donor cells, obtained 360 days after TCRalphabeta/CD19-depleted stem cell transplant. DNA for the CDR3: TGTGCCAGCAGCCAGAGGGCGGGGGACAATGAGCAGTTCTTC. This gives the protein CASSQRAGDNEQFF.